This T cell receptor beta chain was sequenced for a study of cytomegalovirus exposure and HLA in healthy donors. Findings and caveats of the study: The study assumed roughly uniform donor sequencing depth for presence/absence analyses.

With 60 Vbeta and 13 Jbeta primers, the PCR was carried out. Only in-frame clones appear in the TCRdb table, and some are missing; sequencing was by immunoSEQ multiplex PCR. The sample includes about 92,000 clones. Points on this clone: As yet, its antigen is unknown.

This TCR derives from a man aged 45-65 years in good health and CMV-seropositive. Specimen: PBMCs.

Here the CDR3 DNA reads TGTGCCAGCAGCGTTGCACGGGGCACAGATACGCAGTATTTT. This sequence encodes CASSVARGTDTQYF. This chain links TRBV9 with TRBJ2-3; D is unresolved. CDR1 is SGDLS, CDR2 YYNGEE, per germline. Trimming stripped 2 bases from V and 1 base from J, with 8 bases between. CDR3 length equals 14 residues.